Each of the 2 T cell receptor beta chains below was sequenced from the same sample in a study of OX40 agonist ivuxolimab in advanced cancers. TCRdb keeps only in-frame clones here, not all; method: immunoSEQ multiplex PCR. The sample records 95,000 to 110,000 clones, more than 85% being singletons. The source material was CD4+ or CD8+ T cells sorted from blood, sampled in a trial of the OX40 agonist ivuxolimab. The receptors derive from an adult with an advanced solid tumor such as melanoma, head and neck, liver or kidney cancer.

V usage is TRBV28 and J usage is TRBJ1-3, with D possibly TRBD1 on 5 matching bases. The germline V gene encodes CDR1 MDHEN and CDR2 SYDVKM. The CDR3 has 15 amino acids. The ends were cut back, 5 bases at V and 2 bases at J, with 13 bases in the middle. This CDR3 reads CASSGTGMAGNTIYF. CDR3 DNA sequence: TGTGCCAGCAGTGGGACGGGAATGGCTGGAAACACCATATATTTT.

The chain recombines TRBV19 with TRBJ2-7; a weak D match, TRBD2 (7 bases). V lost 3 bases and J 0 bases, leaving 12 bases between the germline ends. The CDR3 extends over 15 amino acids. Germline loops: CDR1 LNHDA, CDR2 SQIVND (reference sequence). This CDR3 is CASSIGGGSSYEQYF. CDR3 nucleotides: TGTGCCAGTAGTATCGGGGGCGGGAGCTCCTACGAGCAGTACTTC.